This T cell receptor (beta chain) was profiled in a study of T cells after posttransplantation cyclophosphamide. Sequencing was performed with immunoSEQ multiplex PCR; in TCRdb, only in-frame clones are kept and a portion is missing. The table shows approximately 19,000 clones, with 85% to 90% occurring only once. Methotrexate plus calcineurin inhibitor accompanied controls' myeloablative marrow transplants; sampling was 1 year later. There are 15 residues in the CDR3. The V gene's germline CDR1 is SGHNT and CDR2 YYREEE (reference sequence). Losses at the gene ends were 2 bases for V and 5 bases for J; bases not matched to a gene: 2.

The sample in question was PBMCs, obtained 350 to 400 days after allogeneic stem cell transplant with calcineurin inhibitor and methotrexate. The chain is built from TRBV5-4 and TRBJ2-2; TRBD2 agrees at 11 bases. The TCR comes from a female patient between 30 and 39 years old who received an allogeneic stem cell transplant from an unrelated donor, was CMV-positive, and had acute and chronic GVHD. T cells may partly derive from the graft donor. For the CDR3, the DNA is TGTGCCAGCAGCTTTCGGACTAGCGGGACCGGGGAGCTGTTTTTT. It is translated as CASSFRTSGTGELFF.